The 32 T cell receptor beta chains below were found in one sample sequenced in a study of blood T cell repertoires in COVID-19. Clones were read by immunoSEQ multiplex PCR, and TCRdb kept only the in-frame ones, dropping some. Of 200,000 to 250,000 clones in the sample, approximately 90% were seen once. Sequencing was done on a sample of peripheral blood. The receptor source for this set is a woman aged 40 to 50 with acute or convalescent COVID-19.

The gene calls are TRBV24-1 and TRBJ1-1, with TRBD1 matching 10 bases. CDR1 is KGHDR and CDR2 is SFDVKD in the germline V gene. V gave up 2 bases and J gave up 1 base; unmatched junction bases: 3. This CDR3 contains 16 residues. CDR3 nucleotides: TGTGCCACCAGTGATTCGACAGGGGGCCGGAACACTGAAGCTTTCTTT. This sequence encodes CATSDSTGGRNTEAFF.

The chain's CDR3 is CASSSGASGGRDTQYF. The CDR3 region has the DNA TGTGCCAGCAGCTCTGGGGCTAGCGGGGGCAGGGATACGCAGTATTTT. The chain has TRBV11-2 and TRBJ2-3; 10 positions match TRBD2. The CDR3 is made up of 16 amino acids. V trimming: 4 bases; J trimming: 6 bases; junction bases outside the gene matches: 10. Per the germline V gene, CDR1 is SGHAT and CDR2 is FQNNGV. The full variable domain, its missing parts supplied by reference TRBV11-2 and TRBJ2-3, is EAGVAQSPRYKIIEKRQSVAFWCNPISGHATLYWYQQILGQGPKLLIQFQNNGVVDDSQLPKDRFSAERLKGVDSTLKIQPAKLEDSAVYLCASSSGASGGRDTQYFGPGTRLTVL.

The V gene is TRBV28, the J gene TRBJ1-5; D not resolved. This CDR3 is built from 15 residues. Germline CDR1 is MDHEN and CDR2 is SYDVKM. V shed 1 base and J shed 2 bases, with 9 bases lying between them. The CDR3 here is CASSLSMAGNQPQHF. DNA of the CDR3: TGTGCCAGCAGTTTATCTATGGCGGGCAATCAGCCCCAGCATTTT.

The chain links TRBV11-1 to TRBJ2-4, with 9 nucleotides matching TRBD1. CDR1 and CDR2 from the germline V gene are SGHAT and FQDESV (reference sequence). The CDR3 length is 12 residues. The V gene end was trimmed by 8 bases and the J gene end by 4 bases; junction bases not matched to a gene: 0. The DNA of the CDR3 is TGTGCCAGCGGACAGGGGAAAAACATTCAGTACTTC. This codes for CASGQGKNIQYF. The full variable domain, rest sourced from reference TRBV11-1 and TRBJ2-4, is EAEVAQSPRYKITEKSQAVAFWCDPISGHATLYWYRQILGQGPELLVQFQDESVVDDSQLPKDRFSAERLKGVDSTLKIQPAELGDSAMYLCASGQGKNIQYFGAGTRLSVL.

The V gene is TRBV9, the J gene TRBJ1-1; D perhaps matches TRBD1 (5 bases). Germline-derived CDR1 and CDR2 are SGDLS and YYNGEE. The germline V and J ends were trimmed by 3 bases and 7 bases, with 13 bases remaining between them. This CDR3 is built from 13 residues. CDR3 protein: CASSAAPQVEAFF. The CDR3 DNA reads TGTGCCAGCAGCGCGGCCCCACAGGTTGAAGCTTTCTTT.

The chain uses TRBV18 and TRBJ1-5; a possible D gene is TRBD1 (5 bases). The CDR3 sequence is 17 residues long. CDR1 and CDR2 (germline): KGHSH, LQKENI. V was shortened by 3 bases and J by 0 bases, with 15 bases between the two germline ends. Here the CDR3 reads CASSPSGRGTSNQPQHF. The DNA of the CDR3 is TGTGCCAGCTCACCTTCAGGGAGGGGTACTAGCAATCAGCCCCAGCATTTT.

This clone has only one observation. This sequence joins TRBV10-2 and TRBJ1-5; possible D gene TRBD1, 6 bases. This CDR3 has 13 amino acids. Trimming shortened V by 8 bases and J by 4 bases, and 12 bases separated the two germline ends. Germline assignment: CDR1 WSHSY and CDR2 SAAADI. The chain's CDR3 is CASQGWGNQPQHF. The CDR3 coding sequence is TGCGCCAGCCAGGGGTGGGGGAATCAGCCCCAGCATTTT.

J is TRBJ1-4 and V is TRBV30, with no clear D. V was pared by 2 bases and J by 1 base, with 17 bases between. CDR1 and CDR2 from the germline V gene are GTSNPN and SVGIG (reference sequence). CDR3 length: 17 amino acids. Here the CDR3 reads CAWSPSYGRGTNEKLFF. CDR3 coding DNA: TGTGCCTGGAGTCCCTCCTACGGACGGGGAACTAATGAAAAACTGTTTTTT.

The J gene is TRBJ2-3, the V gene TRBV4-1; no reliable D call. This CDR3 region has 14 residues. In germline, CDR1 is MGHRA, CDR2 YSYEKL. Trimming took off 0 bases at V and 6 bases at J, with 10 bases between the two ends. This CDR3 is CASSQDPVRDTQYF. The CDR3 DNA reads as TGCGCCAGCAGCCAAGATCCGGTACGGGATACGCAGTATTTT.

The V call is TRBV7-8, the J call TRBJ1-5; D perhaps matches TRBD1 (5 bases). Germline V gene data show CDR1 as SGHVS and CDR2 as FQNEAQ. The CDR3 is 15 amino acids. V was trimmed by 0 bases and J by 5 bases, leaving 11 bases between them. The CDR3 loop reads CASSLALEGHQPQHF. In nucleotides, the CDR3 is TGTGCCAGCAGCTTAGCGCTGGAGGGACATCAGCCCCAGCATTTT. Full variable domain (rest looked up from reference TRBV7-8 and TRBJ1-5): GAGVSQSPRYKVAKRGQDVALRCDPISGHVSLFWYQQALGQGPEFLTYFQNEAQLDKSGLPSDRFFAERPEGSVSTLKIQRTQQEDSAVYLCASSLALEGHQPQHFGDGTRLSIL.

The rearrangement uses TRBV18 and TRBJ1-4; D unclear. Between the trimmed V and J ends, which lost 2 bases and 4 bases, there was a span of 8 bases. CDR3 length equals 14 residues. CDR1 and CDR2 (germline): KGHSH, LQKENI. The CDR3, as DNA: TGTGCCAGCTCACCAGGCCGGGGTAATGAAAAACTGTTTTTT. Translating it yields CASSPGRGNEKLFF.

The gene calls are TRBV7-3 and TRBJ2-3, with TRBD2 as a possible D gene (5 bases). Germline loops: CDR1 SGHTA, CDR2 FQGTGA. Deletions cut 5 bases from V and 12 bases from J, with 15 bases between. This CDR3 region has 12 residues. CDR3 amino acids: CASSPGMGNQYF. In nucleotides, the CDR3 is TGTGCCAGCAGCCCCGGGATGGGGAATCAGTATTTT.

The chain recombines TRBV5-5 with TRBJ1-1, with a tentative D call TRBD1 (6 bases). CDR3 length: 15 amino acids. The germline CDR1 and CDR2 sequences are SGHKS and YYEKEE (reference sequence). The V gene lost 0 bases and the J gene lost 7 bases, with 16 bases spanning the gap. The CDR3 here is CASSLEVPTGLEAFF. The DNA of the CDR3 is TGTGCCAGCAGCTTGGAGGTGCCAACAGGGCTTGAAGCTTTCTTT.

This chain uses TRBV6-5 with TRBJ2-2; tentative D call: TRBD2 (6 bases). Trimming pared 6 bases from V and 8 bases from J, leaving 16 bases between. This CDR3 has 14 amino acids. Germline assignment: CDR1 MNHEY and CDR2 SVGAGI. The CDR3 bases are TGTGCCAGCAGGCGGCCCGGGGGAACGGGGGAGCTGTTTTTT. It is translated as CASRRPGGTGELFF.

This clone was observed a handful of times. The chain carries TRBV25-1 and TRBJ1-2; weak D call: TRBD1 (6 bases). The CDR3 runs 15 residues. V lost 1 base to trimming and J lost 3 bases, with 12 bases between them. The germline V gene has CDR1 MGHDK and CDR2 SYGVNS. DNA for the CDR3: TGTGCCAGCAGTGAATGGACAGCGCGGGACTATGGCTACACCTTC. The encoded protein is CASSEWTARDYGYTF.

The gene calls are TRBV5-1 and TRBJ1-4; tentative D call: TRBD1 (5 bases). V was trimmed by 0 bases and J by 4 bases, leaving 7 bases between them. The germline V gene encodes CDR1 SGHRS and CDR2 YFSETQ. This CDR3 has 14 residues. The CDR3, as DNA: TGCGCCAGCAGCTTGGGACAGCATAATGAAAAACTGTTTTTT. Translating gives CASSLGQHNEKLFF.

This sequence joins TRBV7-3 and TRBJ2-3; 7 positions agree with TRBD2. Germline CDR1 reads SGHTA; CDR2 reads FQGTGA. The CDR3 spans 13 residues. Germline trimming cut 5 bases from V and 3 bases from J; bases unmatched to any gene: 2. The CDR3 coding sequence is TGTGCCAGCAGCCCCGGGGGGACAGATACGCAGTATTTT. This translates into CASSPGGTDTQYF.

The V gene is TRBV7-9, the J gene TRBJ1-3; D is unresolved. Trimming stripped 2 bases from V and 0 bases from J, with 14 bases between. The CDR3 runs to 17 residues. Germline V gene lookup returns CDR1 SEHNR and CDR2 FQNEAQ (reference sequence). The CDR3 nucleotides are TGTGCCAGCAGCTTAACCAGGCCAGCCTCCTCTGGAAACACCATATATTTT. This encodes CASSLTRPASSGNTIYF.

The chain combines TRBV2 with TRBJ1-4; maybe TRBD1 (6 bases). This CDR3 region has 14 residues. From germline, CDR1 is SNHLY and CDR2 FYNNEI. With 6 bases removed from V and 2 bases from J, the gap between germline ends came to 10 bases. The chain's CDR3 is CASRGTFTNEKLFF. The DNA for the CDR3 is TGTGCCAGCAGGGGGACATTTACTAATGAAAAACTGTTTTTT.

V and J are TRBV2 and TRBJ1-2; D is undetermined. Deletions cut 6 bases from V and 8 bases from J, with 19 bases between. Per germline, CDR1 SNHLY and CDR2 FYNNEI. This CDR3 region has 14 residues. The CDR3 DNA is TGTGCCAGCAGGGACGACCTCGGCAGGAGGGGCTACACCTTC. It codes for CASRDDLGRRGYTF.

This clone occurred once. This chain connects TRBV11-3 to TRBJ2-1; no definite D call. The CDR3 has 12 residues. V lost 0 bases to trimming and J lost 10 bases, with 7 bases between them. Germline V CDR1 and CDR2: SGHNT, YENEEA. CDR3 protein: CASSLDETEQFF. CDR3 in DNA: TGTGCCAGCAGCTTAGATGAAACAGAGCAGTTCTTC.

In nucleotides, the CDR3 is TGTGCCAGCAGTTACTCCCCGGGACCAGGGGGTGCTGAAGCTTTCTTT. Translating it yields CASSYSPGPGGAEAFF. This sequence joins TRBV6-5 and TRBJ1-1; the match to TRBD1 covers 7 bases. The length of the CDR3 is 16 residues. Germline CDR1 reads MNHEY; CDR2 reads SVGAGI. V lost 0 bases, J lost 6 bases, and 10 bases stayed unmatched.

This clone was picked up one time. This chain joins TRBV5-1 and TRBJ2-7, with a tentative D call TRBD1 (5 bases). Germline V gives CDR1 SGHRS, CDR2 YFSETQ. V was clipped by 3 bases and J by 7 bases, with 8 bases between them. This CDR3 spans 11 amino acids. CDR3 in amino acids: CASSSGAEQYV. CDR3 sequence (DNA): TGCGCCAGCAGCTCTGGGGCAGAGCAGTACGTC.

The chain carries TRBV29-1 and TRBJ2-3; 14 bases fit TRBD2. With V trimmed by 4 bases and J by 6 bases, 12 bases remained unmatched. The CDR3 is 17 amino acids. CDR1 and CDR2 from the germline V gene are SQVTM and ANQGSEA. As DNA, the CDR3 is TGCAGCGTTGGCCCTCAGAGACTAGCGGGGGGGATGGATACGCAGTATTTT. This encodes CSVGPQRLAGGMDTQYF.

The V and J genes are TRBV5-1 and TRBJ1-1; the match to TRBD1 covers 10 bases. J lost 1 base, V lost 2 bases, and 5 bases had no gene match. Germline CDR1 is SGHRS and CDR2 is YFSETQ. The CDR3 covers 16 residues. The CDR3 nucleotides are TGCGCCAGCAGCTTAAGGGACAGGGGCCGGAACACTGAAGCTTTCTTT. As protein: CASSLRDRGRNTEAFF.

CDR3 sequence: CASGKGGSYEQYV. The CDR3 DNA sequence: TGTGCCAGCGGGAAAGGGGGCTCCTACGAGCAGTACGTC. This sequence joins TRBV5-6 and TRBJ2-7; maybe TRBD1 (6 bases). The CDR3 has 13 amino acids. Germline-derived CDR1 and CDR2 are SGHDT and YYEEEE. Trimming took 7 bases from V and 0 from J, leaving 11 bases between them.

Comments on this clone: This same CDR3 is encoded by further DNA sequences in the sample. The chain is built from TRBV15 and TRBJ1-2; unclear D gene. The CDR3 loop spans 15 amino acids. V was shortened by 0 bases and J by 4 bases, with 12 bases between the two germline ends. Germline loops: CDR1 LNHNV, CDR2 YYDKDF (reference sequence). The CDR3 nucleotides are TGTGCCACCAGCAGAGATCTCGGTGGTGGCTATGGCTACACCTTC. Translation gives CATSRDLGGGYGYTF.

The chain couples TRBV19 to TRBJ1-2; 12 bases align to TRBD1. Unmatched junction bases numbered 9, after V lost 7 bases and J lost 6 bases. CDR1 LNHDA and CDR2 SQIVND come from the germline V gene (reference sequence). CDR3 length: 15 residues. As DNA, the CDR3 is TGTGCCAGTACAGGGACAGGGGGCTTCCCGAATGGCTACACCTTC. Its protein is CASTGTGGFPNGYTF.

The chain joins TRBV5-1 to TRBJ2-3, with a tentative D call TRBD1 (6 bases). Germline CDR1 SGHRS, CDR2 YFSETQ. V was cut by 7 bases and J by 1 base, with 7 bases left in between. CDR3 length equals 12 residues. The CDR3 protein is CASRTGTDTQYF. The CDR3 region has the DNA TGCGCCAGCCGGACAGGCACAGATACGCAGTATTTT.

This chain joins TRBV4-1 and TRBJ1-1; D is perhaps TRBD1 (5 bases). CDR3 length: 18 residues. CDR1 is MGHRA and CDR2 is YSYEKL in the germline V gene. V lost 1 base to trimming and J lost 0 bases, with 18 bases between them. DNA of the CDR3: TGCGCCAGCAGCCAAGTTGGTTCGGGCTGGGGCATGAACACTGAAGCTTTCTTT. Protein product: CASSQVGSGWGMNTEAFF.

The genes are TRBV5-1 and TRBJ2-7; 8 nucleotides align to TRBD1. The V segment lost 2 bases and the J segment 6 bases; nucleotides outside the gene matches: 7. CDR1 is SGHRS, CDR2 YFSETQ, per germline. The CDR3 covers 14 residues. The DNA for the CDR3 is TGCGCCAGCAGCTTAGTACAGGGGGTTGGCGAGCAGTACGTC. Encoded protein: CASSLVQGVGEQYV.

The CDR3 spells CAWSLRTGRTSGNTIYF. CDR3 sequence (DNA): TGTGCCTGGAGCCTTAGGACAGGGAGGACCTCTGGAAACACCATATATTTT. The chain combines TRBV30 with TRBJ1-3, with 8 bases matching TRBD1. Germline V gene sequence: CDR1 GTSNPN, CDR2 SVGIG (reference sequence). The V and J ends lost 3 bases and 0 bases, in that order; junction bases with no gene match: 10. The length of the CDR3 is 17 residues.